Following are 8 T cell receptor beta chains from one sample sequenced in a study of blood T cells in healthy people across ages (dated by TCRdb to the mid-2010s). Libraries came from 5' RACE. These reads were obtained on an Illumina HiSeq 2500. A second PCR of about 6 to 11 cycles was performed with a sample-barcoded 5' primer and a J-beta primer mix. TCRdb reran the public reads through fastp at Q25 and MiXCR, keeping productive beta chains. Each record represents a unique CDR3 protein, reported with the most common genes and DNA among its rows. Here the sample has 600,000 or so distinct CDR3 sequences; more than 20% occur a single time. The ten top clones hold about 3.6% of the sample. Sequenced material: blood. The receptor source for this set is a man in his 70s in good health.

This clonotype showed up many times. The CDR3 DNA reads as TGTGCCAGCAGCCTCCGGAGCGGGAGGGCCTACGAGCAGTACTTC. Protein sequence: CASSLRSGRAYEQYF. The V call is TRBV3-1, the J call TRBJ2-7; TRBD2 aligns across 10 bases. The V and J ends lost 4 bases and 2 bases, in that order; junction bases with no gene match: 5. CDR3 length equals 15 residues. Germline values: CDR1 LGHDT, CDR2 YNNKEL (reference sequence).

This chain uses TRBV29-1 with TRBJ2-2; 7 bases map to TRBD2. This CDR3 region has 14 residues. With 4 bases clipped from V and 5 bases from J, the junction kept 7 bases outside the gene matches. The germline CDR1 and CDR2 sequences are SQVTM and ANQGSEA. In nucleotides, the CDR3 is TGCAGCGTTGCTCCGGGAGGCTCGACCGGGGAGCTGTTTTTT. As protein: CSVAPGGSTGELFF.

The rearrangement uses TRBV7-3 and TRBJ2-2; 7 bases align to TRBD2. V lost 3 bases and J lost 1; bases outside the gene matches: 2. The CDR3 loop spans 15 amino acids. Germline lookup yields CDR1 SGHTA and CDR2 FQGTGA. CDR3 region: CASSFSSGNTGELFF. The DNA for the CDR3 is TGTGCCAGCAGCTTCTCTAGCGGGAACACCGGGGAGCTGTTTTTT. Looking up the rest from reference TRBV7-3 and TRBJ2-2 gives the full variable domain: GAGVSQTPSNKVTEKGKYVELRCDPISGHTALYWYRQSLGQGPEFLIYFQGTGAADDSGLPNDRFFAVRPEGSVSTLKIQRTERGDSAVYLCASSFSSGNTGELFFGEGSRLTVL.

The rearrangement links TRBV20-1 to TRBJ1-5, with 8 bases aligning to TRBD1. The trim removed 8 bases at V and 5 bases at J, leaving 14 bases unmatched. The CDR3 contains 15 residues. Germline CDR1 DFQATT, CDR2 SNEGSKA (reference sequence). The CDR3, as DNA: TGCAGTTCAAGCCTGGGACAGGCGCCGGATCAGCCCCAGCATTTT. This encodes CSSSLGQAPDQPQHF.

This clonotype was seen only a few times. The chain carries TRBV5-1 and TRBJ2-5; TRBD2 might be the D (5 bases). V lost 3 bases, J lost 4 bases, and 13 bases lay in between. Germline V CDR1 and CDR2: SGHRS, YFSETQ. This CDR3 is built from 14 residues. The CDR3 sequence is CASSSTREGETQYF. The CDR3 coding sequence is TGCGCCAGCAGCTCCACTAGGGAAGGAGAGACCCAGTACTTC.

The CDR3 sequence: CAWRGGAGSSYEQYF. Here the CDR3 DNA reads TGTGCCTGGAGGGGGGGGGCAGGGTCCTCCTACGAGCAGTACTTC. The chain joins TRBV30 to TRBJ2-7; TRBD2 is a possible D gene (7 bases). The CDR3 sequence is 15 residues long. Trimming took 3 bases from V and 0 from J, leaving 15 bases between them. CDR1 and CDR2 (germline): GTSNPN, SVGIG (reference sequence).

The V call is TRBV21-1, the J call TRBJ1-1. TRBV21-1 is designated a pseudogene. This CDR3 comprises 15 residues. This chain's CDR3 is CASSKAEAPNTEAFF. For the CDR3, the DNA is TGTGCCAGCAGCAAAGCCGAGGCCCCTAACACTGAAGCTTTCTTT.

The V gene is TRBV20-1, the J gene TRBJ2-7; 9 bases map to TRBD1. The CDR3 spans 15 residues. V shed 2 bases, J shed 4 bases, and the junction held 9 bases outside the gene matches. The germline CDR1 and CDR2 sequences are DFQATT and SNEGSKA (reference sequence). The CDR3: CSARRQGEPRYEQYF. The CDR3 coding sequence is TGCAGTGCTAGAAGACAGGGGGAACCTCGGTACGAGCAGTACTTC.